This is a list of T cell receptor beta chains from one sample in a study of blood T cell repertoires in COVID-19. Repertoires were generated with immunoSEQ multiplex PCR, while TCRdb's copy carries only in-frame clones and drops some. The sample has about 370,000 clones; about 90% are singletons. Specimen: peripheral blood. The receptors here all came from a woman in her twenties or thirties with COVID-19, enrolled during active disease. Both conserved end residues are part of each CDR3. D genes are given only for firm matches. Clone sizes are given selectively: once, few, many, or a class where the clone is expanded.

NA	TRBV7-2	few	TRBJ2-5	CASSLARQETQYF	TGTGCCAGCAGCTTAGCTCGCCAAGAGACCCAGTACTTC
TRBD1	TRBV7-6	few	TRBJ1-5	CASSLDDRGPAQPQHF	TGTGCCAGCAGCTTAGACGACAGGGGGCCGGCTCAGCCCCAGCATTTT
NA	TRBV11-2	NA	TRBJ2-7	CASSLLGYQGYEQYF	TGTGCCAGCAGCTTACTTGGATACCAGGGCTACGAGCAGTACTTC
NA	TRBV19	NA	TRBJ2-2	CASSIIPSQGTGELFF	TGTGCCAGTAGTATAATCCCCAGTCAGGGGACCGGGGAGCTGTTTTTT
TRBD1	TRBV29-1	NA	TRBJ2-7	CSVSSTGSYEQYF	TGCAGCGTTTCCTCGACAGGGTCCTACGAGCAGTACTTC
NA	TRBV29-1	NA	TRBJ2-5	CSVVTFQETQYF	TGCAGCGTTGTTACATTCCAAGAGACCCAGTACTTC
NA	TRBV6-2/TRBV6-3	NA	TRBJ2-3	CASSYRGDTQYF	TGTGCCAGCAGTTATAGGGGGGATACGCAGTATTTT
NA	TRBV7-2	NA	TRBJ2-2	CASSLGAAYTGELFF	TGTGCCAGCAGCTTAGGCGCCGCGTACACCGGGGAGCTGTTTTTT
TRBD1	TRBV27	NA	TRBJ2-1	CASSPGDRAYNEQFF	TGTGCCAGCAGTCCCGGGGACAGGGCTTACAATGAGCAGTTCTTC
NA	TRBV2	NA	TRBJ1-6	CASGPSGRDNSPLHF	TGTGCCAGCGGCCCCTCGGGGAGGGATAATTCACCCCTCCACTTT
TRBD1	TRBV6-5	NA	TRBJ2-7	CASSPHRGHDEQYF	TGTGCCAGCAGTCCCCACAGGGGGCATGACGAGCAGTACTTC
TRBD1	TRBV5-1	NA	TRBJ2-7	CASSWMGDSREQYF	TGCGCCAGCAGCTGGATGGGGGACAGCCGCGAGCAGTACTTC
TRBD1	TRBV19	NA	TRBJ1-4	CASSIGTGIFF	TGTGCCAGTAGTATCGGGACAGGGATTTTTTTT
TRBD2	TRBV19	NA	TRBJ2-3	CASSMTSGGQYF	TGTGCCAGTAGTATGACTAGCGGGGGTCAGTATTTT
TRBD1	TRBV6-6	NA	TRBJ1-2	CASTRGANYGYTF	TGTGCCAGCACCAGGGGGGCTAACTATGGCTACACCTTC
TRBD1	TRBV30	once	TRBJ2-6	CAWTGQGASGANVLTF	TGTGCCTGGACGGGACAGGGAGCCTCTGGGGCCAACGTCCTGACTTTC
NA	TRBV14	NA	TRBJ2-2	CATTNRATGELFF	TGTGCCACCACTAACAGGGCCACCGGGGAGCTGTTTTTT
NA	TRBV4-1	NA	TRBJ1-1	CASSQGPGVAEAFF	TGCGCCAGCAGCCAAGGACCGGGGGTGGCTGAAGCTTTCTTT
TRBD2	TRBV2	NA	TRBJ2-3	CASRLAGGRDTQYF	TGTGCCAGCAGACTAGCGGGGGGGAGGGATACGCAGTATTTT
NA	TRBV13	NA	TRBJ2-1	CASSLGGDSYNEQFF	TGTGCCAGCAGCTTAGGCGGGGACTCCTACAATGAGCAGTTCTTC
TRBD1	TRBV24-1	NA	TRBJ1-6	CATRGQGNNSPLHF	TGTGCCACCAGGGGACAGGGGAATAATTCACCCCTCCACTTT
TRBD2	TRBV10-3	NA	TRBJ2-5	CAISGTSGNQETQYF	TGTGCCATCAGTGGGACTAGCGGAAACCAAGAGACCCAGTACTTC
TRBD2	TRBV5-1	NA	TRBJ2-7	CASSLGASGGYRTYEQYF	TGCGCCAGCAGCTTGGGGGCTAGCGGGGGCTATAGAACCTACGAGCAGTACTTC
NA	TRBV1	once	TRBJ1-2	CTRRRAGYTF	TGCACCAGGCGCCGCGCGGGCTACACCTTC
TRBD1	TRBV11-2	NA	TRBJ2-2	CASSLRTGGRDTGELFF	TGTGCCAGCAGCCTGCGGACAGGGGGCAGGGACACCGGGGAGCTGTTTTTT
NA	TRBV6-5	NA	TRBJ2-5	CASSRDTEETQYF	TGTGCCAGCAGTCGGGACACAGAAGAGACCCAGTACTTC
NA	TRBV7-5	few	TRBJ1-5	CARSLQGHYSNQPQHF	TGTGCCAGAAGCTTACAGGGACATTATAGCAATCAGCCCCAGCATTTT
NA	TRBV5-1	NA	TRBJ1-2	CASSLNVAVAYGYTF	TGCGCCAGCAGCTTGAATGTAGCGGTCGCATATGGCTACACCTTC
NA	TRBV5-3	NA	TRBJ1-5	CARSLAGGDPVVQPQHF	TGTGCCAGAAGCTTGGCCGGGGGGGATCCGGTGGTTCAGCCCCAGCATTTT
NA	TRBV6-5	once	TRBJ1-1	CASRTGPYSNTEAFF	TGTGCCAGCAGAACCGGTCCTTACTCGAACACTGAAGCTTTCTTT
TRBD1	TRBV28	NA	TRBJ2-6	CASSPVGRKPRTGFSPGANVLTF	TGTGCCAGCAGCCCCGTGGGTAGGAAACCTAGGACAGGGTTTTCCCCTGGGGCCAACGTCCTGACTTTC
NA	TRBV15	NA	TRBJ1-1	CATSALQASLNTEAFF	TGTGCCACCAGCGCCCTTCAGGCCAGTTTGAACACTGAAGCTTTCTTT
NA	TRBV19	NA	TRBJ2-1	CASSPGGEQFF	TGTGCCAGTAGCCCGGGGGGCGAGCAGTTCTTC
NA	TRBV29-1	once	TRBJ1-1	CSVEVTGWHTEAFF	TGCAGCGTTGAAGTCACAGGGTGGCACACTGAAGCTTTCTTT
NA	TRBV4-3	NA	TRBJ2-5	CASSPSPGGGSETQYF	TGCGCCAGCAGCCCCTCCCCGGGAGGGGGCTCGGAGACCCAGTACTTC